Below are 25 T cell receptor beta chains sequenced from a single sample in a study of identifying expanded T cells in peripheral blood. Assay: immunoSEQ multiplex PCR; the TCRdb copy retains only in-frame clones and omits some. The sample lists over 100,000 clones; about 88% were seen once. Material for sequencing was blood. Receptors were obtained from a person between 18 and 75 years old in good health.

The rearrangement links TRBV6-1 to TRBJ1-2; D is unresolved. This CDR3 is built from 14 residues. The germline gives CDR1 MNHNS, CDR2 SASEGT. V lost 3 bases and J lost 6, with 14 bases in between. CDR3 in DNA: TGTGCCAGCAGTGACGCCTTGGGGAGGGATGGCTACACCTTC. This codes for CASSDALGRDGYTF.

The rearrangement links TRBV5-6 to TRBJ1-2; D might be TRBD1 (6 bases). Germline V lookup: CDR1 SGHDT, CDR2 YYEEEE. V was shortened by 0 bases and J by 4 bases, with 13 bases between the two germline ends. The length of the CDR3 is 15 residues. This chain's CDR3 is CASSLEGGSSYGYTF. CDR3 sequence (DNA): TGTGCCAGCAGCTTGGAAGGGGGGAGTTCCTATGGCTACACCTTC.

The V gene is TRBV29-1, the J gene TRBJ2-1; 12 bases agree with TRBD1. CDR3 size: 13 residues. J lost 4 bases, V lost 7 bases, and 2 bases had no gene match. Germline V gene data show CDR1 as SQVTM and CDR2 as ANQGSEA. The DNA for the CDR3 is TGCAGCGGGGGACAGGGGGCATACAATGAGCAGTTCTTC. Its translation is CSGGQGAYNEQFF.

The chain links TRBV6-6 to TRBJ2-1; 16 bases are shared with TRBD2. CDR3 size: 16 residues. Looked up from germline, CDR1 is MNHNY and CDR2 is SVGAGI (reference sequence). Trimming removed 6 bases from V and 7 bases from J; junction bases left unmatched: 6. CDR3 protein: CASRPGTSGGDNEQFF. CDR3 sequence (DNA): TGTGCCAGCAGACCCGGGACTAGCGGGGGGGATAATGAGCAGTTCTTC.

The rearrangement uses TRBV7-2 and TRBJ1-6, with TRBD1 as a possible D gene (5 bases). The CDR3 runs 14 residues. Germline CDR1 is SGHTA and CDR2 is FQGNSA. V dropped 1 base and J dropped 8 bases, with 9 bases sitting between them. This CDR3 is CASSLVSGDSPLHF. The DNA of the CDR3 is TGTGCCAGCAGCTTAGTTTCGGGGGATTCACCCCTCCACTTT.

Worth noting for this clone: The same CDR3 can be traced to other DNA sequences in this sample. This CDR3 reads CASSVAGGDNEQFF. The DNA of the CDR3 is TGTGCCAGCAGCGTTGCGGGAGGGGACAATGAGCAGTTCTTC. This chain links TRBV9 with TRBJ2-1; 9 nucleotides align to TRBD2. The germline CDR1 and CDR2 sequences are SGDLS and YYNGEE. This CDR3 has 14 residues. The ends lost 2 bases at V and 5 bases at J; junction bases unmatched: 2.

This clone was observed a single time. V is TRBV15 and J is TRBJ2-3; D gene uncertain. Trimming removed 0 bases at V and 3 bases at J, with 7 bases between. The CDR3 is 14 amino acids. Germline V CDR1 and CDR2: LNHNV, YYDKDF (reference sequence). CDR3 protein: CATSRDLATDTQYF. CDR3 sequence (DNA): TGTGCCACCAGCAGAGATCTGGCGACAGATACGCAGTATTTT.

The chain employs TRBV6-6 and TRBJ2-7; TRBD2 agrees at 8 bases. This CDR3 is 14 amino acids long. The ends lost 9 bases at V and 3 bases at J; junction bases unmatched: 10. Germline CDR1 MNHNY, CDR2 SVGAGI (reference sequence). DNA of the CDR3: TGTGCCAGTAGTAGGACCACTAGCGGCTACGAGCAGTACTTC. Protein sequence: CASSRTTSGYEQYF.

This chain's CDR3 is CSARAGYEQYF. CDR3 nucleotide sequence: TGCAGTGCTAGAGCCGGCTACGAGCAGTACTTC. The chain is built from TRBV20-1 and TRBJ2-7, with D unclear. This CDR3 contains 11 residues. Germline values: CDR1 DFQATT, CDR2 SNEGSKA (reference sequence). V was clipped by 1 base and J by 3 bases, with 4 bases between them.

The chain is built from TRBV2 and TRBJ1-4; weak D call: TRBD1 (6 bases). V was shortened by 1 base and J by 7 bases, with 13 bases between the two germline ends. This CDR3 has 15 amino acids. In germline, CDR1 is SNHLY, CDR2 FYNNEI. The CDR3 DNA reads as TGTGCCAGCAGTGAAGGCAGGGGTTGGAGTGAAAAACTGTTTTTT. Translated: CASSEGRGWSEKLFF. Full variable domain (rest looked up from reference TRBV2 and TRBJ1-4): EPEVTQTPSHQVTQMGQEVILRCVPISNHLYFYWYRQILGQKVEFLVSFYNNEISEKSEIFDDQFSVERPDGSNFTLKIRSTKLEDSAMYFCASSEGRGWSEKLFFGSGTQLSVL.

The gene calls are TRBV18 and TRBJ2-7; TRBD1 agrees at 7 bases. Germline lookup yields CDR1 KGHSH and CDR2 LQKENI. Germline trimming cut 8 bases from V and 2 bases from J; bases unmatched to any gene: 3. This CDR3 has 12 amino acids. The CDR3 DNA reads as TGTGCCAGCCACGACAGGGCCTACGAGCAGTACTTC. As protein: CASHDRAYEQYF. Filled out from reference TRBV18 and TRBJ2-7, the complete variable domain reads NAGVMQNPRHLVRRRGQEARLRCSPMKGHSHVYWYRQLPEEGLKFMVYLQKENIIDESGMPKERFSAEFPKEGPSILRIQQVVRGDSAAYFCASHDRAYEQYFGPGTRLTVT.

This chain uses TRBV7-2 with TRBJ2-7; D uncertain. Germline CDR1 reads SGHTA; CDR2 reads FQGNSA. V lost 7 bases and J 0 bases, leaving 10 bases between the germline ends. The CDR3 consists of 13 residues. CDR3 sequence (DNA): TGTGCCAGCAAAGGTGGTGCCTCCTACGAGCAGTACTTC. Protein: CASKGGASYEQYF.

The V and J genes are TRBV7-3 and TRBJ1-2, with 8 bases fitting TRBD1. The CDR3 is 14 amino acids. V shed 4 bases and J 8 bases; nucleotides not matched to a gene: 9. Germline V gene data show CDR1 as SGHTA and CDR2 as FQGTGA. DNA of the CDR3: TGTGCCAGCAGCTACACCGGACAGGGTGGAGGCTACACCTTC. Translation: CASSYTGQGGGYTF.

The chain couples TRBV7-2 to TRBJ1-5; D might be TRBD1 (5 bases). The CDR3 runs to 15 residues. V shed 5 bases and J shed 6 bases, with 17 bases lying between them. CDR1 and CDR2 (germline): SGHTA, FQGNSA. DNA of the CDR3: TGTGCCAGCAGCCGGCGGGGGTCCCCTCTTCAGCCCCAGCATTTT. Protein sequence: CASSRRGSPLQPQHF.

The chain combines TRBV13 with TRBJ1-4; D unresolved. The CDR3 is 13 amino acids. Trimming cost V 2 bases and J 8 bases, with 9 bases left between them. Germline CDR1 PRHDT, CDR2 FYEKMQ (reference sequence). In DNA, the CDR3 is TGTGCCAGCAGCTTAACGGGCTCGGAAAAACTGTTTTTT. Translating gives CASSLTGSEKLFF.

DNA for the CDR3: TGCGCCAGCAGCTCGGGACAGCTGAACACTGAAGCTTTCTTT. This translates into CASSSGQLNTEAFF. The chain links TRBV5-1 to TRBJ1-1; 7 bases are shared with TRBD1. The ends lost 3 bases at V and 0 bases at J; junction bases unmatched: 2. Looked up from germline, CDR1 is SGHRS and CDR2 is YFSETQ. The CDR3 length is 14 residues.

This rearrangement joins TRBV18 to TRBJ1-1, with D possibly being TRBD1 (6 bases). The V and J ends lost 2 bases and 5 bases respectively, with 15 bases between them. Germline CDR1 and CDR2: KGHSH and LQKENI. This CDR3 has 15 amino acids. The DNA for the CDR3 is TGTGCCAGCTCACCATCACAGGGAGGGGGGACTGAAGCTTTCTTT. Its protein is CASSPSQGGGTEAFF.

The rearrangement uses TRBV7-9 and TRBJ1-2; D remains unclear. There are 15 residues in the CDR3. Trimming stripped 6 bases from V and 8 bases from J, with 22 bases between. Germline V gene data show CDR1 as SEHNR and CDR2 as FQNEAQ (reference sequence). The CDR3 region has the DNA TGTGCCAGCAGTTCGAACCGGTTCAACCCTTGGGGCTACACCTTC. Protein: CASSSNRFNPWGYTF.

The chain carries TRBV20-1 and TRBJ1-2; no clear D gene. CDR3 length: 11 residues. CDR1 and CDR2 from the germline V gene are DFQATT and SNEGSKA (reference sequence). V lost 3 bases and J lost 7, with 9 bases in between. CDR3 protein: CSASGVGGYTF. CDR3 DNA: TGCAGTGCTAGTGGCGTAGGTGGCTACACCTTC.

The chain has TRBV7-3 and TRBJ1-2; 7 bases align to TRBD1. CDR3 length equals 13 residues. Trimming took 3 bases from V and 6 from J; bases not matched to a gene: 4. Germline V CDR1 and CDR2: SGHTA, FQGTGA. The CDR3 loop reads CASSLTGSDGYTF. The CDR3 nucleotides read TGTGCCAGCAGCTTGACAGGGTCGGATGGCTACACCTTC.

The V and J genes are TRBV4-1 and TRBJ1-2; 9 bases are a match to TRBD1. Germline V gives CDR1 MGHRA, CDR2 YSYEKL. The CDR3 is 19 amino acids. V trimming: 0 bases; J trimming: 4 bases; junction bases outside the gene matches: 15. CDR3: CASSQDLGTGLSRAYGYTF. CDR3 coding DNA: TGCGCCAGCAGCCAAGATCTGGGGACAGGGCTTTCGCGGGCCTATGGCTACACCTTC.

This chain links TRBV27 with TRBJ2-7; no firm D call. The CDR3 sequence is 14 residues long. The germline CDR1 and CDR2 sequences are MNHEY and SMNVEV (reference sequence). V was clipped by 3 bases and J by 4 bases, with 13 bases between them. The CDR3 region is CASSLRRIGYEQYF. Here the CDR3 DNA reads TGTGCCAGCAGTTTGCGTAGGATTGGGTACGAGCAGTACTTC.

The rearrangement joins TRBV7-2 to TRBJ1-2; TRBD1 is a possible D gene (5 bases). The germline gives CDR1 SGHTA, CDR2 FQGNSA. This CDR3 spans 14 amino acids. The V gene lost 0 bases and the J gene lost 5 bases, with 10 bases spanning the gap. This CDR3 reads CASSLAPGRYGYTF. For the CDR3, the DNA is TGTGCCAGCAGCTTAGCGCCGGGGCGATATGGCTACACCTTC.

This clone was counted a single time. The chain recombines TRBV7-9 with TRBJ2-7, with 11 positions matching TRBD1. The CDR3 is 15 residues long. Germline V CDR1 and CDR2: SEHNR, FQNEAQ (reference sequence). Trimming cost V 4 bases and J 2 bases; bases outside gene matches: 4. The CDR3: CASSSPGQGAYEQYF. The CDR3 DNA reads as TGTGCCAGCAGCTCTCCGGGACAGGGGGCCTACGAGCAGTACTTC.

V is TRBV6-4 and J is TRBJ2-5; 7 positions agree with TRBD1. Germline values: CDR1 MRHNA, CDR2 SNTAGT. V lost 7 bases, J lost 4 bases, and 12 bases stayed unmatched. This CDR3 is 15 amino acids long. CDR3 coding DNA: TGTGCCAGCACCGAAGAGAGGGGGCGCGGAGAGACCCAGTACTTC. Translated: CASTEERGRGETQYF.